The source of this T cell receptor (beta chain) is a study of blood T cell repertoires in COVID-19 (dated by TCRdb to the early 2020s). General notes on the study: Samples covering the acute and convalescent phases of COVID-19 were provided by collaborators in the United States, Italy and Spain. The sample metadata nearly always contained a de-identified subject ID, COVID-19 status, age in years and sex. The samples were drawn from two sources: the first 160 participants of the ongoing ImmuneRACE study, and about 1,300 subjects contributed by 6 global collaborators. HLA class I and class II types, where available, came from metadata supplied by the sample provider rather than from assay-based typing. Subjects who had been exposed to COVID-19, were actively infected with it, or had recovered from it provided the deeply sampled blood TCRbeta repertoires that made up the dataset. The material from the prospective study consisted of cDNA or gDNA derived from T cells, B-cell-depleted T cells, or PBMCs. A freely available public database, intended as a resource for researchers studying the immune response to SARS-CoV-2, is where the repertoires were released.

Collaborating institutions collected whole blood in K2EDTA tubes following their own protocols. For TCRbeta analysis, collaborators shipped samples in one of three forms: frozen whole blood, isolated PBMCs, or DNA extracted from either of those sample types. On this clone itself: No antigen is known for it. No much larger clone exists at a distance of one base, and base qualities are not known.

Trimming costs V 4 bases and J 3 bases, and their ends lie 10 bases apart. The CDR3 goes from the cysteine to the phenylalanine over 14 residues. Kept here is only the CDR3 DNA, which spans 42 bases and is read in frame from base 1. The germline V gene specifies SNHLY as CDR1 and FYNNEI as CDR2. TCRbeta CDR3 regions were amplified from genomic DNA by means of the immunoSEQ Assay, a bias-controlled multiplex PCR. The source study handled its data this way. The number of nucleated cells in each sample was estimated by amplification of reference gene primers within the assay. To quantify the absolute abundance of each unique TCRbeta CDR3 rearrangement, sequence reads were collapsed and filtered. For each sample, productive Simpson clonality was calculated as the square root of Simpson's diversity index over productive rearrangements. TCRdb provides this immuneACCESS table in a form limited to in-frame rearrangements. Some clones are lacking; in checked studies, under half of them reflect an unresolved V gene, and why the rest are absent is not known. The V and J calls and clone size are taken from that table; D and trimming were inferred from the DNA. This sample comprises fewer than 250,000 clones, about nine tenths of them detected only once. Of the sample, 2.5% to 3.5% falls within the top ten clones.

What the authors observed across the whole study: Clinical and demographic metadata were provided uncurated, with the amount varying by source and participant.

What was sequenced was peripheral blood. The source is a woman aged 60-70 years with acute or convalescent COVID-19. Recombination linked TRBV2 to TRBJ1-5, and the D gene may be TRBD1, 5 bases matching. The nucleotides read TGTGCCAGCAGTGGCCAGGGCCCCAATCAGCCCCAGCATTTT. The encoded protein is CASSGQGPNQPQHF.